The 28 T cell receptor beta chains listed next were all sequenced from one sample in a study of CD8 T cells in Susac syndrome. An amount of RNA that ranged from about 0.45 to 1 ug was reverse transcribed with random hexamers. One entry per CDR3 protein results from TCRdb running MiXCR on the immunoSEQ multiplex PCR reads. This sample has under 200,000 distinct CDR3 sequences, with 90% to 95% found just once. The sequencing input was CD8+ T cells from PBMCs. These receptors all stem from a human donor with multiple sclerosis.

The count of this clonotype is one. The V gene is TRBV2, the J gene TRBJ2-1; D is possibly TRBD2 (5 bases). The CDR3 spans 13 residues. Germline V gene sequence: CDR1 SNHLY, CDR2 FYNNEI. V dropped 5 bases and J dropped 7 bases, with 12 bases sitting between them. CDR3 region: CASSFGRGNEQFF. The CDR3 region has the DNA TGTGCCAGCAGTTTTGGACGGGGAAATGAGCAGTTCTTC.

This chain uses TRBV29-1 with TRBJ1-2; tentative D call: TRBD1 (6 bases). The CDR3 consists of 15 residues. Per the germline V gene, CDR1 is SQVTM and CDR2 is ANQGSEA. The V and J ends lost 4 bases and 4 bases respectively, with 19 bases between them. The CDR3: CSVVGRGLGGYGYTF. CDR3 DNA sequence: TGCAGCGTTGTGGGCAGGGGATTGGGCGGCTATGGCTACACCTTC. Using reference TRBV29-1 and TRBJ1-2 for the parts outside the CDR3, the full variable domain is SAVISQKPSRDICQRGTSLTIQCQVDSQVTMMFWYRQQPGQSLTLIATANQGSEATYESGFVIDKFPISRPNLTFSTLTVSNMSPEDSSIYLCSVVGRGLGGYGYTFGSGTRLTVV.

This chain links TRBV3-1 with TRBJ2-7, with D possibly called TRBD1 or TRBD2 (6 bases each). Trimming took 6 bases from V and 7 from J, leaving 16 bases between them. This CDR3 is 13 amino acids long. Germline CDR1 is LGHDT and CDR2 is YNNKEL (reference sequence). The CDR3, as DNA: TGTGCCAGCAGAGCCCCCGGGGGCGGTGAGCAGTACTTC. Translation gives CASRAPGGGEQYF.

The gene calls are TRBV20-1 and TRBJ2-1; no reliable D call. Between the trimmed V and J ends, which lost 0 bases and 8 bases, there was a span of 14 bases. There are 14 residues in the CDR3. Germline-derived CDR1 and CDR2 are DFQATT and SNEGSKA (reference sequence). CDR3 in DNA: TGCAGTGCTAGAGATGGCCGGAAAATGGATGAGCAGTTCTTC. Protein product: CSARDGRKMDEQFF.

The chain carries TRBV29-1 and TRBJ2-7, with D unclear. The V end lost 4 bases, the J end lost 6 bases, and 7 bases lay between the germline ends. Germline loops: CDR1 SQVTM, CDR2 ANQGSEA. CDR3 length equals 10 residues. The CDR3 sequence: CSVVGVEQYF. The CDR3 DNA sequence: TGCAGCGTTGTAGGTGTCGAGCAGTACTTC.

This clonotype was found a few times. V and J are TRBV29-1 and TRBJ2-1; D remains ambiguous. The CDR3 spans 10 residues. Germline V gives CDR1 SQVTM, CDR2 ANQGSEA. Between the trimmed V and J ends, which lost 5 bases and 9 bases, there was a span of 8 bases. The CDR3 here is CSVRSGEQFF. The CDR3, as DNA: TGCAGCGTTCGATCCGGTGAGCAGTTCTTC.

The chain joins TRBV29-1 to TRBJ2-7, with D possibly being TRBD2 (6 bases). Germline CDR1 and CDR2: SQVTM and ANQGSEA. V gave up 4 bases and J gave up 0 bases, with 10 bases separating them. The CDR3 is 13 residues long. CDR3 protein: CSVVRDSSYEQYF. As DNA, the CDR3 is TGCAGCGTTGTCCGGGACTCCTCCTACGAGCAGTACTTC.

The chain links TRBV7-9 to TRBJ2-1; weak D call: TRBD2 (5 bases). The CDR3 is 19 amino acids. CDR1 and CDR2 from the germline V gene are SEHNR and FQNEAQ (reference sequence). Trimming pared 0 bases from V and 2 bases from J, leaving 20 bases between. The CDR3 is CASSLAVAPALGPYNEQFF. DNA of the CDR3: TGTGCCAGCAGCTTAGCGGTAGCGCCCGCCCTAGGGCCCTACAATGAGCAGTTCTTC.

The CDR3 sequence is CASSQDGVSPSYEQYF. DNA for the CDR3: TGTGCCAGCAGCCAAGATGGGGTCAGCCCCTCCTACGAGCAGTACTTC. The genes are TRBV3-1 and TRBJ2-7; D not certain. Trimming removed 0 bases at V and 0 bases at J, with 12 bases between. The CDR3 loop spans 16 amino acids. The germline CDR1 and CDR2 sequences are LGHDT and YNNKEL (reference sequence).

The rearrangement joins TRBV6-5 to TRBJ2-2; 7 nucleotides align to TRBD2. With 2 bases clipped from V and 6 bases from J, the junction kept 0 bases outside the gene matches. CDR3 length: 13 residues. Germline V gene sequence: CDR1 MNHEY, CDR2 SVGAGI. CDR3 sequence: CASSYREAGELFF. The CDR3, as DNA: TGTGCCAGCAGTTACCGGGAGGCCGGGGAGCTGTTTTTT.

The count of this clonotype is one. This chain's CDR3 is CSARQLNQPQHF. Written as DNA, the CDR3 is TGCAGTGCCCGACAGCTCAATCAGCCCCAGCATTTT. The chain carries TRBV20-1 and TRBJ1-5; the D gene is possibly TRBD1 (5 bases). Germline loops: CDR1 DFQATT, CDR2 SNEGSKA (reference sequence). V lost 6 bases and J 3 bases, leaving 9 bases between the germline ends. The CDR3 spans 12 residues.

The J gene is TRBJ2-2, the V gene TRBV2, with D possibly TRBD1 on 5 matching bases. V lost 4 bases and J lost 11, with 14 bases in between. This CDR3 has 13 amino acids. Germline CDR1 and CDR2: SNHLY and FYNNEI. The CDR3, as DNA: TGTGCCAGCAGTGGCAGGGTTTTCATAGAGCTGTTTTTT. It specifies CASSGRVFIELFF.

As DNA, the CDR3 is TGTGCCAGCAGCGTAGGCCGGACAGAAGAGACCCAGTACTTC. This gives the protein CASSVGRTEETQYF. The genes are TRBV9 and TRBJ2-5; D is possibly TRBD1 (6 bases). Trimming removed 0 bases from V and 3 bases from J, with 9 bases in between. This CDR3 has 14 residues. Germline lookup yields CDR1 SGDLS and CDR2 YYNGEE.

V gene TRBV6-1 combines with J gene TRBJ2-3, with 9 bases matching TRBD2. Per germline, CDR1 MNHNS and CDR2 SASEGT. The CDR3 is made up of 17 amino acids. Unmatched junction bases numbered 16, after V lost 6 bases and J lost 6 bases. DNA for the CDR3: TGTGCCAGCAGCCCCACCTGGGCGGGGGGGCTGGTCGATACGCAGTATTTT. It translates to CASSPTWAGGLVDTQYF.

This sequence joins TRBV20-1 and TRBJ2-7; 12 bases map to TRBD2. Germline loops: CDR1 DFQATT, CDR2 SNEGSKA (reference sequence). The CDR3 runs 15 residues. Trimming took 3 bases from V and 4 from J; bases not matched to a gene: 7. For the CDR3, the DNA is TGCAGTGCTAGGGTGTTAGGACTAGCGGGATACGAGCAGTACTTC. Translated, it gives CSARVLGLAGYEQYF.

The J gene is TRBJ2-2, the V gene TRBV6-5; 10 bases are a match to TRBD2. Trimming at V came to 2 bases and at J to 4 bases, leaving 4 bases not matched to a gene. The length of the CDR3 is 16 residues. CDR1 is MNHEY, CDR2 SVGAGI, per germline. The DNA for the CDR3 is TGTGCCAGCAGTTACGCCCCTAGCGGGAGCACCGGGGAGCTGTTTTTT. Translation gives CASSYAPSGSTGELFF.

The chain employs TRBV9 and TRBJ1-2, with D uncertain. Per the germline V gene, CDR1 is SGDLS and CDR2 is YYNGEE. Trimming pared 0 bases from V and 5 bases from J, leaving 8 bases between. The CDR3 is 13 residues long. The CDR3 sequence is CASSVGSGYGYTF. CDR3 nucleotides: TGTGCCAGCAGCGTAGGGAGTGGGTATGGCTACACCTTC.

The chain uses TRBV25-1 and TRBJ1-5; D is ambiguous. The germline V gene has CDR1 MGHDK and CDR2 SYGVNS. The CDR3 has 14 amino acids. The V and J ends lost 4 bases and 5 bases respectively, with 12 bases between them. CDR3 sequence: CASSGSGADQPQHF. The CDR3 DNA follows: TGTGCCAGCAGTGGCTCAGGAGCCGATCAGCCCCAGCATTTT.

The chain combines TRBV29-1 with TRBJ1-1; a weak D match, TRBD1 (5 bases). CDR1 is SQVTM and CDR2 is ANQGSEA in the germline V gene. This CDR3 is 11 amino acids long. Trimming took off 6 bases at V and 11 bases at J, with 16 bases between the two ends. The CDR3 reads CSVPEGTVAFF. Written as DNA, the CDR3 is TGCAGCGTCCCCGAGGGGACTGTGGCTTTCTTT.

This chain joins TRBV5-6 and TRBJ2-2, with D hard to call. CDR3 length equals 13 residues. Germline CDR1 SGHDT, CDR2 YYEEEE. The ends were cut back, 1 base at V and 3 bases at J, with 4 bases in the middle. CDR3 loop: CASSLIYTGELFF. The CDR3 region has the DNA TGTGCCAGCAGCTTGATTTACACCGGGGAGCTGTTTTTT. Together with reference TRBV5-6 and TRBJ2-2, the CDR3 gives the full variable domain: DAGVTQSPTHLIKTRGQQVTLRCSPKSGHDTVSWYQQALGQGPQFIFQYYEEEERQRGNFPDRFSGHQFPNYSSELNVNALLLGDSALYLCASSLIYTGELFFGEGSRLTVL.

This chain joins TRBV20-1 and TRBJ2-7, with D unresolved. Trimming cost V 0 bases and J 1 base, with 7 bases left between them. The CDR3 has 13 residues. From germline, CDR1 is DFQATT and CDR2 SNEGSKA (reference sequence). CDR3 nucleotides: TGCAGTGCTAGAGATTCGAGGTCCTACGAGCAGTACTTC. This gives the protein CSARDSRSYEQYF.

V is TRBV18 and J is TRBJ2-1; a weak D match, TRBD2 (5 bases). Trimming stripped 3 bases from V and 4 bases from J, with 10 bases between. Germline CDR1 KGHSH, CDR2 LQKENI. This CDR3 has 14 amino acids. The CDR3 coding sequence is TGTGCCAGCTCACCCGGGGTGACGTACAATGAGCAGTTCTTC. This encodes CASSPGVTYNEQFF. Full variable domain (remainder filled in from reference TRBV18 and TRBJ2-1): NAGVMQNPRHLVRRRGQEARLRCSPMKGHSHVYWYRQLPEEGLKFMVYLQKENIIDESGMPKERFSAEFPKEGPSILRIQQVVRGDSAAYFCASSPGVTYNEQFFGPGTRLTVL.

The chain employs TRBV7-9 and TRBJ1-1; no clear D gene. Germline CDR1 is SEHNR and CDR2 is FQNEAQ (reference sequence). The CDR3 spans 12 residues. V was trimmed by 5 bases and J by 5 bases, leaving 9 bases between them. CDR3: CASSQVVTEAFF. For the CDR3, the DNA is TGTGCCAGCAGCCAGGTCGTGACTGAAGCTTTCTTT.

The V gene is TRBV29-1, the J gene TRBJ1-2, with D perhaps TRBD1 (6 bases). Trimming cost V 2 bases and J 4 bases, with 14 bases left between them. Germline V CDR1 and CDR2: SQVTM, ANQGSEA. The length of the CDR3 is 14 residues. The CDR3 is CSVEPGGASYGYTF. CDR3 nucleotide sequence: TGCAGCGTTGAACCGGGGGGCGCGAGCTATGGCTACACCTTC.

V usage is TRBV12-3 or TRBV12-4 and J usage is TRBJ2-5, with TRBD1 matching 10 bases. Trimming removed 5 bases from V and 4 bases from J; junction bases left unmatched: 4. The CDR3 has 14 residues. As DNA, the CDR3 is TGTGCCAGCAGTCCATGGACAGGGGGAGAGACCCAGTACTTC. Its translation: CASSPWTGGETQYF.

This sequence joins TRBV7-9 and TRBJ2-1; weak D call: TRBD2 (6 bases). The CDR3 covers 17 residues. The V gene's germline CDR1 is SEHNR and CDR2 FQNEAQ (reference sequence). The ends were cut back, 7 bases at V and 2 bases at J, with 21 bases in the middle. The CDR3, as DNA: TGTGCCAGCATCTCAACCCCTAGTGGGGGGACCTACAATGAGCAGTTCTTC. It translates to CASISTPSGGTYNEQFF.

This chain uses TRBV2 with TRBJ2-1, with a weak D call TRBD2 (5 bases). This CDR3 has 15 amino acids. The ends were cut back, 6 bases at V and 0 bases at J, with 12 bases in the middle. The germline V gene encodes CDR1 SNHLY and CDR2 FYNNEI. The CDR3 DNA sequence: TGTGCCAGCAGGGATAGCGAGAGCTCCTACAATGAGCAGTTCTTC. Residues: CASRDSESSYNEQFF. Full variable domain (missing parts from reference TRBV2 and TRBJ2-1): EPEVTQTPSHQVTQMGQEVILRCVPISNHLYFYWYRQILGQKVEFLVSFYNNEISEKSEIFDDQFSVERPDGSNFTLKIRSTKLEDSAMYFCASRDSESSYNEQFFGPGTRLTVL.

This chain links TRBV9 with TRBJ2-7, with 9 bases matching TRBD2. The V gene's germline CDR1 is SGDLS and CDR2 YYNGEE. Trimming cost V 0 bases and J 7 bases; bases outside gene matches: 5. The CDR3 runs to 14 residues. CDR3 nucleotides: TGTGCCAGCAGCGTAGATGGGACTAGCACAGAGCAGTACTTC. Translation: CASSVDGTSTEQYF.